The 27 T cell receptor beta chains given below trace back to one sample, sequenced in a study of CXCR3-negative and CXCR3-positive naive CD8 T cells. Study-level results: More hydrophobic TRB CDR3s were found in CXCR3-positive naive cells than in CXCR3-negative naive cells.

Libraries were UMI-labeled 5' RACE TRB cDNA. TCRdb reprocessed the 5' RACE reads and stores each CDR3 protein as one record, lacking DNA. This listing includes some 120,000 distinct CDR3 sequences. Their antigen targets remain unknown. The sequenced sample consisted of naive CXCR3+ CD8+ T cells from blood. This sample's subset: CD45RO-CCR7+CD27+CD95- naive CD8+ T cells expressing CXCR3 (TNR3+). These receptors originate from a human donor in good health. Some clones in this sample may be carry-over from other donors' samples.

The V gene is TRBV29-1, the J gene TRBJ2-2; TCRdb returns TRBD1, unconfirmable since there is no DNA. The CDR3 runs to 11 residues. Germline loops: CDR1 SQVTM, CDR2 ANQGSEA. CDR3 protein: CSAGTPGELFF.

CDR3 residues: CASSQSNSGGSYNEQFF. The chain joins TRBV7-9 to TRBJ2-1; TCRdb's assignment of TRBD2 cannot be checked, as there is no DNA. CDR3 size: 17 residues. Germline CDR1 SEHNR, CDR2 FQNEAQ (reference sequence).

The CDR3 region is CSGQGDRWVNEQFF. V gene TRBV29-1 combines with J gene TRBJ2-1; TCRdb lists TRBD1, though no DNA is available to test this call. The CDR3 consists of 14 residues. Germline CDR1 reads SQVTM; CDR2 reads ANQGSEA.

This chain joins TRBV12-3 or TRBV12-4 and TRBJ2-7; with no DNA, the TCRdb D assignment of TRBD2 cannot be verified. The CDR3 has 15 residues. The CDR3 protein is CASSQLAGVGSEQYF.

The CDR3 spells CASSSGTDNSPLHF. The V call is TRBV6-2 or TRBV6-3, the J call TRBJ1-6; TCRdb designates TRBD1, a call that cannot be tested without DNA. Germline assignment: CDR1 MNHEY and CDR2 SVGEGT. The CDR3 extends over 14 amino acids.

This chain uses TRBV15 with TRBJ2-3; as DNA is missing, the TRBD1 call by TCRdb cannot be tested. Germline CDR1 is LNHNV and CDR2 is YYDKDF (reference sequence). The CDR3 consists of 16 residues. CDR3 sequence reads: CATSPGQYSSTDTQYF.

The chain combines TRBV6-1 with TRBJ2-7; the TRBD2 assignment by TCRdb is unverifiable without DNA. Per the germline V gene, CDR1 is MNHNS and CDR2 is SASEGT. The CDR3 is 15 amino acids. The CDR3 loop is CASRIETSGTYEQYF.

This chain links TRBV9 with TRBJ2-7; TCRdb's assignment of TRBD1 cannot be checked, as there is no DNA. This CDR3 spans 15 amino acids. Per germline, CDR1 SGDLS and CDR2 YYNGEE. CDR3 residues: CASSHSGTPLYEQYF.

The V and J genes are TRBV7-2 and TRBJ2-3; absent DNA, TCRdb's TRBD1 call cannot be checked. The CDR3 is 14 amino acids. CDR1 is SGHTA, CDR2 FQGNSA, per germline. The CDR3 reads CASRGQASTDTQYF.

V is TRBV28 and J is TRBJ2-7. The CDR3 spans 13 residues. Germline V CDR1 and CDR2: MDHEN, SYDVKM. The CDR3 is CASSLRGSYEQYF.

V is TRBV29-1 and J is TRBJ1-2; the TCRdb call, TRBD1, lacks DNA for checking. The CDR3 extends over 13 amino acids. Germline V gene data show CDR1 as SQVTM and CDR2 as ANQGSEA. Here the CDR3 reads CSVGTGTNYGYTF.

The J gene is TRBJ2-1, the V gene TRBV19; the D gene TCRdb calls, TRBD2, cannot be checked with no DNA. The CDR3 sequence is 17 residues long. Germline lookup yields CDR1 LNHDA and CDR2 SQIVND (reference sequence). The CDR3 loop reads CASSGTSGPGSYNEQFF.

This rearrangement joins TRBV5-1 to TRBJ2-1. Germline V gives CDR1 SGHRS, CDR2 YFSETQ. The CDR3 has 16 amino acids. The CDR3 sequence: CASSLAPGGSYNEQFF.

V usage is TRBV5-1 and J usage is TRBJ1-1; TCRdb names TRBD1, which stays unverified in the absence of DNA. The CDR3 length is 13 residues. Per germline, CDR1 SGHRS and CDR2 YFSETQ. The CDR3 is CASSLQGDTEAFF.

This chain joins TRBV7-9 and TRBJ2-5; absent DNA, TCRdb's TRBD1 call cannot be checked. CDR3 length: 15 residues. The germline V gene encodes CDR1 SEHNR and CDR2 FQNEAQ (reference sequence). The CDR3 is CASSLNRDAQETQYF.

V is TRBV3-1 and J is TRBJ2-2; TCRdb outputs TRBD1, but without DNA this stays unchecked. Germline V gene sequence: CDR1 LGHDT, CDR2 YNNKEL (reference sequence). The CDR3 totals 17 residues. CDR3 amino acids: CASSPLYGTENTGELFF.

This chain connects TRBV5-1 to TRBJ1-1; TCRdb's D call of TRBD1 is untestable without DNA. The CDR3 sequence is 15 residues long. Germline loops: CDR1 SGHRS, CDR2 YFSETQ. The CDR3 reads CASSPGPGQNTEAFF.

This chain uses TRBV7-8 with TRBJ2-1; no DNA is available, so the TRBD1 call from TCRdb remains unchecked. Germline V gives CDR1 SGHVS, CDR2 FQNEAQ. The CDR3 consists of 15 residues. This CDR3 reads CASSSEYTGGREQFF. Variable domain in full (rest from reference TRBV7-8 and TRBJ2-1): GAGVSQSPRYKVAKRGQDVALRCDPISGHVSLFWYQQALGQGPEFLTYFQNEAQLDKSGLPSDRFFAERPEGSVSTLKIQRTQQEDSAVYLCASSSEYTGGREQFFGPGTRLTVL.

V and J are TRBV28 and TRBJ2-5; TCRdb's D call of TRBD1 is untestable without DNA. CDR1 MDHEN and CDR2 SYDVKM come from the germline V gene. This CDR3 region has 16 residues. CDR3 sequence: CASSLLSTGGYETQYF. Combining the CDR3 with reference TRBV28 and TRBJ2-5 gives the whole variable domain DVKVTQSSRYLVKRTGEKVFLECVQDMDHENMFWYRQDPGLGLRLIYFSYDVKMKEKGDIPEGYSVSREKKERFSLILESASTNQTSMYLCASSLLSTGGYETQYFGPGTRLLVL.

The chain joins TRBV7-9 to TRBJ1-2; TCRdb reports TRBD1, a call that lacks DNA to check it against. The CDR3 has 15 residues. From germline, CDR1 is SEHNR and CDR2 FQNEAQ (reference sequence). The CDR3 here is CASSLGGGGPYGYTF.

The chain is built from TRBV28 and TRBJ2-7; TCRdb's D gene call, TRBD2, goes unchecked for lack of DNA. This CDR3 region has 16 residues. CDR1 MDHEN and CDR2 SYDVKM come from the germline V gene. CDR3 in amino acids: CASRALPGLGPYEQYF.

The genes are TRBV7-9 and TRBJ1-2. The CDR3 is 14 residues long. CDR1 is SEHNR, CDR2 FQNEAQ, per germline (reference sequence). CDR3 amino acids: CASSPTVGEAGYTF.

This chain uses TRBV7-3 with TRBJ2-2; without DNA, the TCRdb call of TRBD1 cannot be checked. The CDR3 length is 14 residues. Germline V gene data show CDR1 as SGHTA and CDR2 as FQGTGA. The CDR3: CASSWDLGGGELFF.

The chain is built from TRBV29-1 and TRBJ2-3; as DNA is missing, the TRBD1 call by TCRdb cannot be tested. Germline V gene lookup returns CDR1 SQVTM and CDR2 ANQGSEA. The CDR3 runs to 16 residues. The CDR3 reads CSPYDELKRPTDTQYF.

This chain uses TRBV14 with TRBJ2-2. Germline CDR1 and CDR2: SGHDN and FVKESK. CDR3 length equals 14 residues. The CDR3 is CASSQVPVPGELFF.

CDR3 sequence reads: CASSGQGLRSYNSPLHF. The rearrangement uses TRBV5-1 and TRBJ1-6; without DNA, the TCRdb call of TRBD1 cannot be checked. Germline V gene sequence: CDR1 SGHRS, CDR2 YFSETQ. This CDR3 is built from 17 residues.

J is TRBJ2-3 and V is TRBV19; TCRdb picks TRBD1, but there is no DNA to check that call. The CDR3 consists of 15 residues. Per germline, CDR1 LNHDA and CDR2 SQIVND (reference sequence). This CDR3 reads CASSVTGGFTDTQYF.